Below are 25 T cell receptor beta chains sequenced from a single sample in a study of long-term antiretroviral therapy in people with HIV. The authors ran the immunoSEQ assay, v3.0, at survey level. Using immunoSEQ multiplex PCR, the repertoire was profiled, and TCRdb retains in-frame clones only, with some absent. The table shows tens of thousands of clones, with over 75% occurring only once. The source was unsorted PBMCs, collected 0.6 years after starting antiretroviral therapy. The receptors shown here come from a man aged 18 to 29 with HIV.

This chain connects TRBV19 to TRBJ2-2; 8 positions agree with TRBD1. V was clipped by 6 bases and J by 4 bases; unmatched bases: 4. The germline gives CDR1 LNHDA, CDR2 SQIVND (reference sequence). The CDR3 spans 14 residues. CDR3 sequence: CASSLDRGTGELFF. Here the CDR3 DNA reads TGTGCCAGTAGCCTCGACAGGGGCACCGGGGAGCTGTTTTTT.

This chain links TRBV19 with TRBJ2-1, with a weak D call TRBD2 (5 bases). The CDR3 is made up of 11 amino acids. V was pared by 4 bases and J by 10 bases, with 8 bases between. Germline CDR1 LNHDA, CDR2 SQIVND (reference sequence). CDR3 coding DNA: TGTGCCAGTAGTAGCGGGCCAGAGCAGTTCTTC. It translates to CASSSGPEQFF.

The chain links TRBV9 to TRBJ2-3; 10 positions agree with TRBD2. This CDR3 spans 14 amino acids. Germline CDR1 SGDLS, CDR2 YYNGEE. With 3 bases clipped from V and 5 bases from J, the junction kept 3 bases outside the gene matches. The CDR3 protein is CASSGLAGVDTQYF. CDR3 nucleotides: TGTGCCAGCAGCGGGCTAGCGGGAGTAGATACGCAGTATTTT.

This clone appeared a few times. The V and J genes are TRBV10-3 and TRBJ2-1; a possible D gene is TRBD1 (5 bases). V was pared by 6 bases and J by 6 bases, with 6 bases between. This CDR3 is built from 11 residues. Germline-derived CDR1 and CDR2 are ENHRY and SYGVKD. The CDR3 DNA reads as TGTGCCATCAGGGACACCAATGAGCAGTTCTTC. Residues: CAIRDTNEQFF.

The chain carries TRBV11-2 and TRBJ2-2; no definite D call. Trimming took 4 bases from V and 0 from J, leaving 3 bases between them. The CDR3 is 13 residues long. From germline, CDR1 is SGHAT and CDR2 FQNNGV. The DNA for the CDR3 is TGTGCCAGCAGCTCTACGAACACCGGGGAGCTGTTTTTT. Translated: CASSSTNTGELFF.

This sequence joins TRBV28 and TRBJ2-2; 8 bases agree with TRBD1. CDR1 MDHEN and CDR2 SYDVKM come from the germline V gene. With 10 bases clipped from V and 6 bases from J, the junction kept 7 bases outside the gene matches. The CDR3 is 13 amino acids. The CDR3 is CATAGGLAGELFF. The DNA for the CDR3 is TGTGCCACCGCAGGGGGCTTGGCCGGGGAGCTGTTTTTT.

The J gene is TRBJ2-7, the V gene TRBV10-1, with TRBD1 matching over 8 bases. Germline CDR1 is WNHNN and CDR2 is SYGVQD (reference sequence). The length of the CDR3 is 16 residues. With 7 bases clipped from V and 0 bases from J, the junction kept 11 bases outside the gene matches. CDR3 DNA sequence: TGCGCCAGCACTCCAGCACAGGGGGACCTCTCCTACGAGCAGTACTTC. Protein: CASTPAQGDLSYEQYF.

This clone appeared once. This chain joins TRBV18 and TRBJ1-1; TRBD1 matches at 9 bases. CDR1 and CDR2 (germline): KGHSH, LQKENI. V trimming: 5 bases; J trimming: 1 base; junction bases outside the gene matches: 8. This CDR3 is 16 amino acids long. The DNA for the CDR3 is TGTGCCAGCTCATCGCGTACAGGGGGCTCGAACACTGAAGCTTTCTTT. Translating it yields CASSSRTGGSNTEAFF. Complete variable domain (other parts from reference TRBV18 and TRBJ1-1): NAGVMQNPRHLVRRRGQEARLRCSPMKGHSHVYWYRQLPEEGLKFMVYLQKENIIDESGMPKERFSAEFPKEGPSILRIQQVVRGDSAAYFCASSSRTGGSNTEAFFGQGTRLTVV.

CDR3 bases: TGCGCCAGCAGCTTGGAGCGGGTCTCCTACGAGCAGTACTTC. This gives the protein CASSLERVSYEQYF. The genes are TRBV5-1 and TRBJ2-7; D is possibly TRBD2 (6 bases). The V gene lost 0 bases and the J gene lost 0 bases, with 7 bases spanning the gap. Germline-derived CDR1 and CDR2 are SGHRS and YFSETQ. This CDR3 has 14 residues.

The CDR3: CASSLYPASYEQYF. In DNA, the CDR3 is TGCGCCAGCAGCTTGTACCCAGCTTCCTACGAGCAGTACTTC. The chain joins TRBV5-1 to TRBJ2-7; D not resolved. The length of the CDR3 is 14 residues. Germline values: CDR1 SGHRS, CDR2 YFSETQ. Deletions cut 1 base from V and 1 base from J, with 9 bases between. The variable domain in full, completed from reference TRBV5-1 and TRBJ2-7, reads KAGVTQTPRYLIKTRGQQVTLSCSPISGHRSVSWYQQTPGQGLQFLFEYFSETQRNKGNFPGRFSGRQFSNSRSEMNVSTLELGDSALYLCASSLYPASYEQYFGPGTRLTVT.

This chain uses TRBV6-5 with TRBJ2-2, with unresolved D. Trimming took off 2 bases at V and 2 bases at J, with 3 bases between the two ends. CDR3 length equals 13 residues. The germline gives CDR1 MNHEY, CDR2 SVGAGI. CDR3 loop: CASSYENTGELFF. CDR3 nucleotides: TGTGCCAGCAGTTACGAAAACACCGGGGAGCTGTTTTTT.

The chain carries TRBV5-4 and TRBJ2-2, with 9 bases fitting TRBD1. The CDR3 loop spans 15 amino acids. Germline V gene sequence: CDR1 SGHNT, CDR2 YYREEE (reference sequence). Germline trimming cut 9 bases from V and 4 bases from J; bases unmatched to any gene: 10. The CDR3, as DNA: TGTGCCACCGGTAGGGGACAGGGATCCACCGGGGAGCTGTTTTTT. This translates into CATGRGQGSTGELFF.

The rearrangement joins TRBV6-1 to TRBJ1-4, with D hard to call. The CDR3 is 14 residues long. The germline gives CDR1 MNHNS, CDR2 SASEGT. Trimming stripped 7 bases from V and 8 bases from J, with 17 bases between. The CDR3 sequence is CASTGTGMGEKLFF. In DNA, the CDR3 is TGTGCCAGCACTGGAACGGGAATGGGGGAAAAACTGTTTTTT.

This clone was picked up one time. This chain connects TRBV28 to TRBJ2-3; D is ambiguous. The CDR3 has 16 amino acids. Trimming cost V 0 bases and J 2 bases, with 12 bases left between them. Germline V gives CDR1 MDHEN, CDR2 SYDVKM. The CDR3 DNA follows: TGTGCCAGCAGTTTATGGAGCCCGAAACACACAGATACGCAGTATTTT. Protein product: CASSLWSPKHTDTQYF.

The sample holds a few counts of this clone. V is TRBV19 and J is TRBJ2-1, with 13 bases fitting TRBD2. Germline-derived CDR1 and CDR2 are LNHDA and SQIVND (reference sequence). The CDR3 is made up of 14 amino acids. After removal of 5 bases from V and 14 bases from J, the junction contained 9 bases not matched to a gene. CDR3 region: CASSPGTSGISEFF. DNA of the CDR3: TGTGCCAGTAGTCCTGGGACTAGCGGGATTAGTGAGTTCTTC.

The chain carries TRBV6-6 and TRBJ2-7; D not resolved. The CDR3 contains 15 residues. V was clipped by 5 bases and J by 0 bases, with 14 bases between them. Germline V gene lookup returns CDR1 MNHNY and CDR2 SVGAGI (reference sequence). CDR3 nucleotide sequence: TGTGCCAGCAGTAAGGACGGCGAAAGCTCCTACGAGCAGTACTTC. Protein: CASSKDGESSYEQYF.

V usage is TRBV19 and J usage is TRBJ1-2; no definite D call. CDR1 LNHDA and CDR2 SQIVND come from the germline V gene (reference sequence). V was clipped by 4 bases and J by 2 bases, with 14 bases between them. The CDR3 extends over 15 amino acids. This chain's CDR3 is CASSTREVENYGYTF. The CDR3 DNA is TGTGCCAGTAGTACCCGGGAGGTGGAAAACTATGGCTACACCTTC. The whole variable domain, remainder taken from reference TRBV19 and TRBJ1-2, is DGGITQSPKYLFRKEGQNVTLSCEQNLNHDAMYWYRQDPGQGLRLIYYSQIVNDFQKGDIAEGYSVSREKKESFPLTVTSAQKNPTAFYLCASSTREVENYGYTFGSGTRLTVV.

The CDR3 nucleotides read TGCGCCAGCGCTGGCTCGAACAATGAGCAGTTCTTC. Its translation is CASAGSNNEQFF. The V call is TRBV5-1, the J call TRBJ2-1; no clear D. This CDR3 is 12 amino acids long. Germline loops: CDR1 SGHRS, CDR2 YFSETQ. V was clipped by 7 bases and J by 5 bases, with 10 bases between them.

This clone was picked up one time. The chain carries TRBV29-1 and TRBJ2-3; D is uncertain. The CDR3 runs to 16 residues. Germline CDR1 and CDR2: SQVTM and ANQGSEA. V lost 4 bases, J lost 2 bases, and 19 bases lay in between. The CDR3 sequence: CSVGRANPLTTDTQYF. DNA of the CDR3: TGCAGCGTTGGTAGGGCTAACCCCCTAACCACAGATACGCAGTATTTT.

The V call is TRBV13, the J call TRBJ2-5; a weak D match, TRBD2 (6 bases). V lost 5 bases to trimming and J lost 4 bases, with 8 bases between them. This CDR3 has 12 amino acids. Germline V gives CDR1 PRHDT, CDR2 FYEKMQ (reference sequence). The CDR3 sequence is CASSQEGETQYF. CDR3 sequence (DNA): TGTGCCAGCAGCCAGGAGGGAGAGACCCAGTACTTC.

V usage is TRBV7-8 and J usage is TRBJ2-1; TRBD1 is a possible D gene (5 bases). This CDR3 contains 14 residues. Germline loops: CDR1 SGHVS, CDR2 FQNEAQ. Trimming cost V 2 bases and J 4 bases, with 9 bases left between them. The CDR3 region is CASSLRRGYNEQFF. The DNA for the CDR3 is TGTGCCAGCAGCTTACGAAGGGGTTACAATGAGCAGTTCTTC. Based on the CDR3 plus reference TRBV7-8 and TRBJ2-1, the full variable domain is GAGVSQSPRYKVAKRGQDVALRCDPISGHVSLFWYQQALGQGPEFLTYFQNEAQLDKSGLPSDRFFAERPEGSVSTLKIQRTQQEDSAVYLCASSLRRGYNEQFFGPGTRLTVL.

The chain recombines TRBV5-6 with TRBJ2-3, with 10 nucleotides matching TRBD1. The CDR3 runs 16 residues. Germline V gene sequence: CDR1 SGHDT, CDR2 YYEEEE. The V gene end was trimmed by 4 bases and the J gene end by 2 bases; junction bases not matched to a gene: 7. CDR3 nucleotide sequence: TGTGCCAGCAGCCCTGACAGGGGGCGCATCACAGATACGCAGTATTTT. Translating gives CASSPDRGRITDTQYF.

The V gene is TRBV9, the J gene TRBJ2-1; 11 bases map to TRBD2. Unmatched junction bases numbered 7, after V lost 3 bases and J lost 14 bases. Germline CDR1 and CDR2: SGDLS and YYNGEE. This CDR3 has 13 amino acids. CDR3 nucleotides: TGTGCCAGCAGCGCCGTAGCGGGAGGGCCGGAGTTCTTC. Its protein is CASSAVAGGPEFF. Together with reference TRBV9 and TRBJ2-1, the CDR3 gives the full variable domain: DSGVTQTPKHLITATGQRVTLRCSPRSGDLSVYWYQQSLDQGLQFLIQYYNGEERAKGNILERFSAQQFPDLHSELNLSSLELGDSALYFCASSAVAGGPEFFGPGTRLTVL.

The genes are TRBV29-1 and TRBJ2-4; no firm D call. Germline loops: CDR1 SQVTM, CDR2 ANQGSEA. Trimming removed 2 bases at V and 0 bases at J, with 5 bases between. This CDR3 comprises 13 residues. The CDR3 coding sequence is TGCAGCGTTGAACGGCTAGCCAAAAACATTCAGTACTTC. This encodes CSVERLAKNIQYF.

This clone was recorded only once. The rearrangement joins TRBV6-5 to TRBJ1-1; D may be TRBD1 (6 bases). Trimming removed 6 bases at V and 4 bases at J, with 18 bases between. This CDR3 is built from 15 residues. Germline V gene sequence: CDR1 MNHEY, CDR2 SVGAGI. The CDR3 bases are TGTGCCAGCAGGGAAACTCAGGGGCTGAGCACTGAAGCTTTCTTT. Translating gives CASRETQGLSTEAFF.